The 3 T cell receptor beta chains presented below share a single source sample, sequenced in a study of OX40 agonist ivuxolimab in advanced cancers. Sequencing was performed with immunoSEQ multiplex PCR; in TCRdb, only in-frame clones are kept and a portion is missing. The profile shows fewer than 80,000 clones, around 86% of them singletons. The sequencing here drew on CD4+ or CD8+ T cells sorted from blood, taken in a trial of the OX40 agonist ivuxolimab. Receptors originate from an adult with an advanced solid tumor such as melanoma, head and neck, liver or kidney cancer.

The rearrangement joins TRBV6-1 to TRBJ2-3; D gene unclear. The germline gives CDR1 MNHNS, CDR2 SASEGT. Trimming cost V 3 bases and J 2 bases, with 6 bases left between them. This CDR3 contains 13 residues. CDR3 region: CASSDVPTDTQYF. The CDR3 nucleotides are TGTGCCAGCAGTGACGTACCCACAGATACGCAGTATTTT.

The rearrangement links TRBV18 to TRBJ2-2, with D maybe TRBD2 (6 bases). The V gene's germline CDR1 is KGHSH and CDR2 LQKENI. This CDR3 has 16 residues. The germline V and J ends were trimmed by 0 bases and 4 bases, with 12 bases remaining between them. CDR3 nucleotides: TGTGCCAGCTCACCACCGGCGGGGCCGGGCACCGGGGAGCTGTTTTTT. Residues: CASSPPAGPGTGELFF.

The J gene is TRBJ2-3, the V gene TRBV9; 8 bases are a match to TRBD1. CDR1 is SGDLS, CDR2 YYNGEE, per germline. This CDR3 is 15 amino acids long. Trimming cost V 0 bases and J 6 bases; bases outside gene matches: 6. The CDR3 reads CASSVGTGLWDTQYF. CDR3 nucleotides: TGTGCCAGCAGCGTAGGGACAGGGTTGTGGGATACGCAGTATTTT.